One and the same sample provided the 20 T cell receptor beta chains below, sequenced in a study of T cells in Graves' hyperthyroidism and ophthalmopathy. Regions amplified from RNA transcripts were the TCR beta CDR3 regions. The HTBI set primed first-round TCR CDR3 RT-PCR. Each CDR3 protein gets one entry after TCRdb re-called the multiplex PCR reads with MiXCR. The sample has about 560,000 distinct CDR3 sequences; about 15% are singletons. Source material: blood. These receptors originate from a woman aged 35 to 49 with Graves' hyperthyroidism.

The V gene is TRBV5-1, the J gene TRBJ2-2; D is ambiguous. The V gene lost 2 bases and the J gene lost 1 base, with 15 bases spanning the gap. CDR1 and CDR2 from the germline V gene are SGHRS and YFSETQ. The CDR3 runs 17 residues. The CDR3: CASSLLPRAQNTGELFF. The DNA for the CDR3 is TGCGCCAGCAGCTTACTCCCCCGGGCACAGAACACCGGGGAGCTGTTTTTT.

This clonotype was counted only a few times. This chain links TRBV5-4 with TRBJ2-1, with 12 bases that match TRBD2. After removal of 6 bases from V and 9 bases from J, the junction contained 7 bases not matched to a gene. The CDR3 totals 14 residues. The germline V gene has CDR1 SGHNT and CDR2 YYREEE (reference sequence). DNA for the CDR3: TGTGCCAGCATGACTAGCGGGAGTCTGGGTGAGCAGTTCTTC. It is translated as CASMTSGSLGEQFF. The full variable domain, rest sourced from reference TRBV5-4 and TRBJ2-1, is ETGVTQSPTHLIKTRGQQVTLRCSSQSGHNTVSWYQQALGQGPQFIFQYYREEENGRGNFPPRFSGLQFPNYSSELNVNALELDDSALYLCASMTSGSLGEQFFGPGTRLTVL.

This clonotype was found many times. The gene calls are TRBV7-6 and TRBJ2-5; D remains ambiguous. The germline gives CDR1 SGHVS, CDR2 FNYEAQ. The CDR3 contains 14 residues. V was shortened by 5 bases and J by 1 base, with 11 bases between the two germline ends. Written as DNA, the CDR3 is TGTGCCAGCAGCCTTCAAGAGGTCCAAGAGACCCAGTACTTC. Protein product: CASSLQEVQETQYF.

This clonotype was counted at least ten times. The chain couples TRBV7-9 to TRBJ1-1; D remains ambiguous. Germline values: CDR1 SEHNR, CDR2 FQNEAQ (reference sequence). V was shortened by 7 bases and J by 1 base, with 13 bases between the two germline ends. This CDR3 contains 14 residues. The DNA for the CDR3 is TGTGCCAGCACCCTCGAACGGGCGAACACTGAAGCTTTCTTT. Protein: CASTLERANTEAFF.

Ten or more counts support this clonotype. This chain uses TRBV28 with TRBJ2-1; TRBD2 matches at 12 bases. The CDR3 covers 14 residues. J gave up 7 bases and V 7 bases, and 5 bases lay outside the gene matches. Germline CDR1 and CDR2: MDHEN and SYDVKM. CDR3 sequence reads: CASNIGLAGNEQFF. In DNA, the CDR3 is TGTGCCAGCAATATAGGACTAGCGGGAAATGAGCAGTTCTTC.

The gene calls are TRBV20-1 and TRBJ2-5, with a weak D call TRBD1 (6 bases). Deletions cut 0 bases from V and 1 base from J, with 21 bases between. Germline CDR1 reads DFQATT; CDR2 reads SNEGSKA (reference sequence). The CDR3 is 18 amino acids. CDR3 coding DNA: TGCAGTGCTAGAGATCGCAGGCGGAACAGGGCTCTCCAAGAGACCCAGTACTTC. It is translated as CSARDRRRNRALQETQYF.

This clonotype has at least ten counts. The chain links TRBV6-5 to TRBJ1-6, with a weak D call TRBD1 (6 bases). Germline V CDR1 and CDR2: MNHEY, SVGAGI. V lost 0 bases to trimming and J lost 8 bases, with 14 bases between them. The CDR3 contains 16 residues. The CDR3 sequence is CASSYSMGGNDSPLHF. DNA for the CDR3: TGTGCCAGCAGTTACTCGATGGGGGGCAATGATTCACCCCTCCACTTT.

Of note for this clonotype: This may arise from a read error, as a much more abundant clone is one base away. The chain joins TRBV28 to TRBJ2-1, with a possible D match to TRBD2 (5 bases). CDR3 length: 15 residues. CDR1 MDHEN and CDR2 SYDVKM come from the germline V gene. Trimming shortened V by 4 bases and J by 6 bases, and 16 bases separated the two germline ends. CDR3: CASSSSVDCVNEQFF. The CDR3 nucleotides are TGTGCCAGCAGTTCTTCAGTGGACTGTGTCAATGAGCAGTTCTTC.

This clonotype has at least ten counts. The chain is built from TRBV9 and TRBJ2-1, with D tentatively TRBD1 (6 bases). V was shortened by 0 bases and J by 0 bases, with 10 bases between the two germline ends. The CDR3 has 16 residues. The germline V gene has CDR1 SGDLS and CDR2 YYNGEE. In DNA, the CDR3 is TGTGCCAGCAGCGTAGTGGGACATCCCTCCTACAATGAGCAGTTCTTC. This translates into CASSVVGHPSYNEQFF. The variable domain in full, with the rest retrieved from reference TRBV9 and TRBJ2-1, is DSGVTQTPKHLITATGQRVTLRCSPRSGDLSVYWYQQSLDQGLQFLIQYYNGEERAKGNILERFSAQQFPDLHSELNLSSLELGDSALYFCASSVVGHPSYNEQFFGPGTRLTVL.

This clonotype was found many times. The J gene is TRBJ2-7, the V gene TRBV6-1; D is possibly TRBD1 (5 bases). Trimming stripped 7 bases from V and 5 bases from J, with 12 bases between. In germline, CDR1 is MNHNS, CDR2 SASEGT. The CDR3 extends over 12 amino acids. CDR3 nucleotides: TGTGCCAGCATGGGCAGGGTCCACGAGCAGTACTTC. Protein: CASMGRVHEQYF.

This clonotype appeared a few times. V usage is TRBV20-1 and J usage is TRBJ2-7; possibly TRBD2 for D (5 bases). Trimming took 1 base from V and 3 from J, leaving 13 bases between them. Germline loops: CDR1 DFQATT, CDR2 SNEGSKA (reference sequence). This CDR3 has 14 amino acids. DNA of the CDR3: TGCAGTGCTAGAGGCCTTGGGAGTTACTACGAGCAGTACTTC. It specifies CSARGLGSYYEQYF.

Many counts were recorded for this clonotype. This chain joins TRBV6-1 and TRBJ2-7; 11 bases line up with TRBD2. With V trimmed by 5 bases and J by 5 bases, 8 bases remained unmatched. Germline V lookup: CDR1 MNHNS, CDR2 SASEGT. This CDR3 has 15 residues. The CDR3 DNA reads as TGTGCCAGCAGTACCTCTAGCGGGAGGTCCCACGAGCAGTACTTC. Amino acids: CASSTSSGRSHEQYF.

This clonotype was seen repeatedly, ten times or more. This rearrangement joins TRBV28 to TRBJ2-7; 7 bases agree with TRBD2. The germline V gene encodes CDR1 MDHEN and CDR2 SYDVKM. The CDR3 loop spans 15 amino acids. The J segment lost 2 bases and the V segment lost 2 bases, leaving 6 bases of the junction unmatched. CDR3: CASSLTTGGTYEQYF. The DNA for the CDR3 is TGTGCCAGCAGTTTAACCACCGGGGGGACCTACGAGCAGTACTTC. The full variable domain, completed using reference TRBV28 and TRBJ2-7, is DVKVTQSSRYLVKRTGEKVFLECVQDMDHENMFWYRQDPGLGLRLIYFSYDVKMKEKGDIPEGYSVSREKKERFSLILESASTNQTSMYLCASSLTTGGTYEQYFGPGTRLTVT.

At least ten counts were recorded for this clonotype. The chain couples TRBV29-1 to TRBJ2-7; maybe TRBD2 (7 bases). The CDR3 has 14 amino acids. V lost 4 bases and J lost 2, with 15 bases in between. Germline V gene sequence: CDR1 SQVTM, CDR2 ANQGSEA. In DNA form, the CDR3 reads TGCAGCGTTGGGGGGGGGGACACTACCTACGAGCAGTACTTC. Translation gives CSVGGGDTTYEQYF.

The chain recombines TRBV10-3 with TRBJ2-2, with a possible D match to TRBD2 (6 bases). There are 12 residues in the CDR3. V was pared by 10 bases and J by 7 bases, with 13 bases between. Germline lookup yields CDR1 ENHRY and CDR2 SYGVKD. CDR3 bases: TGTGCCACCCGGGGGACCGGCGGGGAGCTGTTTTTT. Protein: CATRGTGGELFF.

This clonotype was seen ten or more times. V gene TRBV20-1 combines with J gene TRBJ2-1; 11 bases agree with TRBD2. The junction had 19 bases not matched to a gene; V was cut back by 0 bases and J by 9 bases. Germline V gene data show CDR1 as DFQATT and CDR2 as SNEGSKA (reference sequence). The CDR3 consists of 19 residues. The CDR3: CSARDFYVGTSGEGGEQFF. The DNA for the CDR3 is TGCAGTGCTAGAGATTTTTATGTTGGGACTAGCGGAGAGGGTGGTGAGCAGTTCTTC.

Many counts were recorded for this clonotype. The V gene is TRBV5-1, the J gene TRBJ1-6; TRBD1 aligns across 7 bases. V lost 3 bases and J lost 9; bases outside the gene matches: 6. Germline V gene lookup returns CDR1 SGHRS and CDR2 YFSETQ. The CDR3 is made up of 14 amino acids. The CDR3, as DNA: TGCGCCAGCAGCTCGGGAGGGACAGCTTCACCCCTCCACTTT. Protein: CASSSGGTASPLHF.

Remarks on this clonotype: This may be a read error: a much more frequent sequence differs by one nucleotide. V usage is TRBV11-2 and J usage is TRBJ1-3; no clear D. The CDR3 covers 16 residues. Germline V CDR1 and CDR2: SGHAT, FQNNGV. Deletions cut 6 bases from V and 0 bases from J, with 15 bases between. This CDR3 is CASSFPPTISGNTIYF. CDR3 DNA sequence: TGTGCCAGCAGTTTCCCCCCAACAATCTCTGGAAACACCATATATTTT. Complete variable domain (other parts from reference TRBV11-2 and TRBJ1-3): EAGVAQSPRYKIIEKRQSVAFWCNPISGHATLYWYQQILGQGPKLLIQFQNNGVVDDSQLPKDRFSAERLKGVDSTLKIQPAKLEDSAVYLCASSFPPTISGNTIYFGEGSWLTVV.

This clonotype has only a few counts. J is TRBJ1-5 and V is TRBV6-1, with 10 bases lining up with TRBD1. Germline values: CDR1 MNHNS, CDR2 SASEGT. Germline trimming cut 6 bases from V and 5 bases from J; bases unmatched to any gene: 7. This CDR3 has 15 residues. CDR3 nucleotide sequence: TGTGCCAGCAGAAACGACAGGGGGCGGGATCAGCCCCAGCATTTT. The encoded protein is CASRNDRGRDQPQHF.

Points on this clonotype: The conserved final phenylalanine or tryptophan is absent from the CDR3, which likely points to a read error. V usage is TRBV28 and J usage is TRBJ2-7, with 7 bases aligning to TRBD2. Germline V gene sequence: CDR1 MDHEN, CDR2 SYDVKM. Trimming took 5 bases from V and 3 from J; bases not matched to a gene: 4. CDR3 length equals 13 residues. The CDR3 coding sequence is TGTGCCAGCAGTAGCGGGACTGTCTACGAGCAGTACCTC. It encodes CASSSGTVYEQYL.